The 12 T cell receptor beta chains below come from one sample, sequenced in a study of early stage breast cancer tumors (dated by TCRdb to the late 2010s). The protocol used for the library was the immunoSEQ multiplex PCR assay. This immuneACCESS table, as held by TCRdb, lists in-frame sequences with V and J called but not all clones. Of the missing ones, under half trace to an unresolved V gene in checked studies; the others have no known cause. The sample table contains roughly 53,000 clones; only one count was recorded for 75% to 95% of them. The ten largest clones take up 4% to 5.5% of the sample. Material: blood. The receptors derive from a person aged 65-85 years with breast cancer.

This chain joins TRBV7-9 and TRBJ1-1; 8 bases fit TRBD1. Germline V CDR1 and CDR2: SEHNR, FQNEAQ (reference sequence). J lost 7 bases, V lost 2 bases, and 6 bases had no gene match. There are 14 residues in the CDR3. The CDR3 is CASSLLGQVIEAFF. In DNA form, the CDR3 reads TGTGCCAGCAGCTTACTGGGACAGGTAATTGAAGCTTTCTTT.

The rearrangement links TRBV7-6 to TRBJ2-3; D is possibly TRBD2 (6 bases). CDR1 is SGHVS, CDR2 FNYEAQ, per germline. Trimming took 3 bases from V and 6 from J, leaving 10 bases between them. The length of the CDR3 is 13 residues. The CDR3 loop reads CASSFFAGDTQYF. The DNA for the CDR3 is TGTGCCAGCAGCTTCTTCGCGGGGGATACGCAGTATTTT.

This clone was detected a few times. The CDR3 here is CAWIGYYHGYTF. The CDR3, as DNA: TGTGCCTGGATTGGCTACTACCACGGCTACACCTTC. The V and J genes are TRBV30 and TRBJ1-2; no definite D call. Trimming left V 4 bases short and J 8 bases short, with 14 bases between. From germline, CDR1 is GTSNPN and CDR2 SVGIG (reference sequence). There are 12 residues in the CDR3.

V is TRBV6-6 and J is TRBJ2-5; 7 nucleotides agree with TRBD1. CDR1 is MNHNY and CDR2 is SVGAGI in the germline V gene (reference sequence). CDR3 length: 13 residues. V dropped 6 bases and J dropped 3; count of bases not matched to a gene: 4. The CDR3 reads CASRSTGEETQYF. The DNA of the CDR3 is TGTGCCAGCAGGAGTACAGGGGAAGAGACCCAGTACTTC.

The gene calls are TRBV6-1 and TRBJ2-3; 8 bases match TRBD1. The length of the CDR3 is 14 residues. J gave up 5 bases and V 1 base, and 2 bases lay outside the gene matches. Germline-derived CDR1 and CDR2 are MNHNS and SASEGT. CDR3 coding DNA: TGTGCCAGCAGTGAAGGGACAGGGCTAGATACGCAGTATTTT. Translation gives CASSEGTGLDTQYF.

The chain is built from TRBV19 and TRBJ1-6; D is possibly TRBD1 (5 bases). V was shortened by 4 bases and J by 0 bases, with 13 bases between the two germline ends. Germline V gives CDR1 LNHDA, CDR2 SQIVND (reference sequence). CDR3 size: 17 residues. The CDR3 DNA reads TGTGCCAGTAGTACCTGGGGCATGAGCTCCTATAATTCACCCCTCCACTTT. Translating gives CASSTWGMSSYNSPLHF. The full variable domain, completed using reference TRBV19 and TRBJ1-6, is DGGITQSPKYLFRKEGQNVTLSCEQNLNHDAMYWYRQDPGQGLRLIYYSQIVNDFQKGDIAEGYSVSREKKESFPLTVTSAQKNPTAFYLCASSTWGMSSYNSPLHFGNGTRLTVT.

The J gene is TRBJ1-1, the V gene TRBV6-1, with 8 bases identical to TRBD1. Losses at the gene ends were 6 bases for V and 7 bases for J; bases not matched to a gene: 13. Germline lookup yields CDR1 MNHNS and CDR2 SASEGT. The CDR3 loop spans 15 amino acids. CDR3 nucleotides: TGTGCCAGCAGCCCAGGGGGCCCGTTACCCATTGAAGCTTTCTTT. It encodes CASSPGGPLPIEAFF.

The J gene is TRBJ1-2, the V gene TRBV10-3; maybe TRBD1 (5 bases). CDR3 length: 12 amino acids. The V gene's germline CDR1 is ENHRY and CDR2 SYGVKD. With 7 bases removed from V and 4 bases from J, the gap between germline ends came to 10 bases. The CDR3 bases are TGTGCCATCATGGGGGGATCCTATGGCTACACCTTC. Translated: CAIMGGSYGYTF.

This clone was observed a single time. The rearrangement links TRBV19 to TRBJ1-1; 11 positions agree with TRBD1. The CDR3 covers 13 residues. Germline V CDR1 and CDR2: LNHDA, SQIVND (reference sequence). Trimming at V came to 6 bases and at J to 5 bases, leaving 2 bases not matched to a gene. The CDR3 protein is CASRDRGRTEAFF. In DNA form, the CDR3 reads TGTGCCAGTAGGGACAGGGGGCGAACTGAAGCTTTCTTT.

V usage is TRBV7-2 and J usage is TRBJ2-3; TRBD1 matches 9 bases. Losses at the gene ends were 5 bases for V and 3 bases for J; bases not matched to a gene: 6. The CDR3 covers 15 residues. Germline loops: CDR1 SGHTA, CDR2 FQGNSA. The CDR3: CASSQKDRGTDTQYF. The CDR3, as DNA: TGTGCCAGCAGCCAGAAGGACAGGGGAACAGATACGCAGTATTTT.

The rearrangement links TRBV30 to TRBJ2-2, with TRBD2 identical over 7 bases. CDR1 is GTSNPN and CDR2 is SVGIG in the germline V gene (reference sequence). This CDR3 contains 14 residues. With V trimmed by 2 bases and J by 2 bases, 2 bases remained unmatched. The CDR3 region is CAWSRLANTGELFF. The CDR3 nucleotides are TGTGCCTGGAGTCGACTAGCAAACACCGGGGAGCTGTTTTTT.

V gene TRBV29-1 combines with J gene TRBJ2-3; 9 bases agree with TRBD2. Per germline, CDR1 SQVTM and CDR2 ANQGSEA. The trim removed 5 bases at V and 4 bases at J, leaving 7 bases unmatched. The CDR3 is 14 residues long. CDR3 sequence (DNA): TGCAGCGTTCGCGGCGGGAGGGCGTCAGATACGCAGTATTTT. Translating it yields CSVRGGRASDTQYF.